Below are 4 T cell receptor beta chains sequenced from a single sample in a study of OX40 agonist ivuxolimab in advanced cancers. The data were produced by immunoSEQ multiplex PCR, yet TCRdb's version contains in-frame clones alone and is incomplete. This repertoire shows tens of thousands of clones, about 85% found once; its top ten account for around a quarter. The specimen was CD4+ or CD8+ T cells sorted from blood, collected in a trial of the OX40 agonist ivuxolimab. The receptor set was obtained from an adult with an advanced solid tumor such as melanoma, head and neck, liver or kidney cancer.

This chain joins TRBV19 and TRBJ2-2, with D possibly TRBD1 on 6 matching bases. The CDR3 runs 15 residues. Germline V gene sequence: CDR1 LNHDA, CDR2 SQIVND (reference sequence). Deletions cut 5 bases from V and 5 bases from J, with 15 bases between. The CDR3 DNA reads as TGTGCCAGTAGTGAACGGGACAAGGTTACCGGGGAGCTGTTTTTT. It encodes CASSERDKVTGELFF.

The chain links TRBV27 to TRBJ1-1; no clear D. The CDR3 is 13 residues long. The V gene lost 5 bases and the J gene lost 5 bases, with 12 bases spanning the gap. Germline V gene data show CDR1 as MNHEY and CDR2 as SMNVEV (reference sequence). The CDR3: CASSPGSRTEAFF. For the CDR3, the DNA is TGTGCCAGCAGTCCGGGATCTCGTACTGAAGCTTTCTTT.

This chain uses TRBV13 with TRBJ1-2, with D possibly TRBD1 on 6 matching bases. Trimming removed 0 bases at V and 4 bases at J, with 9 bases between. This CDR3 comprises 14 residues. Germline values: CDR1 PRHDT, CDR2 FYEKMQ (reference sequence). CDR3 loop: CASSLGTGGYGYTF. Here the CDR3 DNA reads TGTGCCAGCAGCTTAGGGACAGGTGGCTATGGCTACACCTTC.

The chain combines TRBV28 with TRBJ2-7; 9 bases line up with TRBD1. This CDR3 has 17 amino acids. Germline values: CDR1 MDHEN, CDR2 SYDVKM. Trimming took 4 bases from V and 5 from J; bases not matched to a gene: 15. CDR3 residues: CASSYLTGGLLGDEQYF. As DNA, the CDR3 is TGTGCCAGCAGTTACCTGACAGGGGGATTACTAGGAGACGAGCAGTACTTC.